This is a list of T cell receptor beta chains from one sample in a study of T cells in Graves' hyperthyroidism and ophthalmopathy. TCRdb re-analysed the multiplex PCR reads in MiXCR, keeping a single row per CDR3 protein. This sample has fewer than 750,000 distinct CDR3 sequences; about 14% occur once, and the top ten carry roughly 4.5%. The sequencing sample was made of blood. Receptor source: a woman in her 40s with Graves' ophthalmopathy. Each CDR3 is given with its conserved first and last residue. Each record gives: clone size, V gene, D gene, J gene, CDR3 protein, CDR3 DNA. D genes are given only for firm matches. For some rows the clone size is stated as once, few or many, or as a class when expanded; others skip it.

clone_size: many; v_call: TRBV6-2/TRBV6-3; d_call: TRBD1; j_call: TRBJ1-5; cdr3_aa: CASSWTGAQHF; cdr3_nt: TGTGCCAGCAGCTGGACAGGAGCCCAGCATTTT
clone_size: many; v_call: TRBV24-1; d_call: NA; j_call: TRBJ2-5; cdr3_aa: CATSDSPPGRGQETQYF; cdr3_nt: TGTGCCACCAGTGATTCCCCCCCGGGTCGCGGTCAAGAGACCCAGTACTTC
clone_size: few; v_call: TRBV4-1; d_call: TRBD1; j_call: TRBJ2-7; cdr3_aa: CASSQVGDRNYEQYF; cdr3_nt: TGCGCCAGCAGCCAAGTGGGGGACAGAAACTACGAGCAGTACTTC
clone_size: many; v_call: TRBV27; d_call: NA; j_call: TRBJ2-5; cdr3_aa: CASSSVGPETQYF; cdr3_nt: TGTGCCAGCAGTTCCGTGGGACCCGAGACCCAGTACTTC
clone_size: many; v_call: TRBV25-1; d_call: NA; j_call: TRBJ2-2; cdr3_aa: CASSEYKGTGELFF; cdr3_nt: TGTGCCAGCAGTGAATATAAGGGAACCGGGGAGCTGTTTTTT
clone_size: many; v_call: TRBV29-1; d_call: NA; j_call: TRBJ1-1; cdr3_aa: CSVAPTNTGEAFF; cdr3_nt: TGCAGCGTGGCACCTACCAATACCGGTGAAGCTTTCTTT
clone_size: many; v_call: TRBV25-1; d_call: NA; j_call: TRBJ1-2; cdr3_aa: CASSEAVPPLSGYTF; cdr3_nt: TGTGCCAGCAGTGAAGCAGTCCCTCCTCTGAGTGGCTACACCTTC
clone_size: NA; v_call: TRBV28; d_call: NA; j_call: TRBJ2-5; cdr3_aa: CASSLRWAIQETQYF; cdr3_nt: TGTGCCAGCAGTTTACGGTGGGCTATTCAAGAGACCCAGTACTTC
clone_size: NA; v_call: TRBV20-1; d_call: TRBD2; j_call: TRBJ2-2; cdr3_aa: CSARKGLAGGYTGELFF; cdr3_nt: TGCAGTGCGCGAAAGGGACTAGCGGGAGGGTACACCGGGGAGCTGTTTTTT
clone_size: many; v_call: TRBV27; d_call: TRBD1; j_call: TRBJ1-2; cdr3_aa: CASRQGTSMYGYTF; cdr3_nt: TGTGCCAGCAGACAGGGGACCTCCATGTATGGCTACACCTTC
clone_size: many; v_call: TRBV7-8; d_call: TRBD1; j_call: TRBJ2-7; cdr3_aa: CASSLAGGVNEQYF; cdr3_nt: TGTGCCAGCAGCTTAGCAGGGGGCGTGAACGAGCAGTACTTC
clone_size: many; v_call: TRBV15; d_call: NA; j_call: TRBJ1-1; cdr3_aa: CATSRDRGVNTEAFF; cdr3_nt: TGTGCCACCAGCAGAGATAGAGGAGTGAACACTGAAGCTTTCTTT
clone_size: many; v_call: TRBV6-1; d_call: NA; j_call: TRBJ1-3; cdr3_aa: CASRAASLSSGNTIYF; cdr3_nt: TGTGCCAGCAGGGCAGCATCTCTAAGCTCTGGAAACACCATATATTTT
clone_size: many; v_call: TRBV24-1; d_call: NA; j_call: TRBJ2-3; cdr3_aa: CATSDPSGPGPDTQYF; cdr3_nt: TGTGCCACCAGTGATCCAAGCGGGCCGGGGCCAGATACGCAGTATTTT
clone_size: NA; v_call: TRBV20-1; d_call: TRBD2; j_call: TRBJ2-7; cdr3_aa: CSARELAGASYEQYF; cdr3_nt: TGCAGTGCTAGAGAACTAGCGGGAGCTTCCTACGAGCAGTACTTC
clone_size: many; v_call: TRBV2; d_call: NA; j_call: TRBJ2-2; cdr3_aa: CASSRDGGTGELFF; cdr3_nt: TGTGCCAGCAGTCGGGACGGAGGGACCGGGGAGCTGTTTTTT
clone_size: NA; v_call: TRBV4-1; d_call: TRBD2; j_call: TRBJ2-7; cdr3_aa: CASSQPLAGPYEQYF; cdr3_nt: TGCGCCAGCAGCCAACCACTAGCGGGACCTTACGAGCAGTACTTC
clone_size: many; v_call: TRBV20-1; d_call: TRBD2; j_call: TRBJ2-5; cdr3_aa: CSADTSGRAETQYF; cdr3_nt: TGCAGTGCTGACACTAGCGGGAGGGCCGAGACCCAGTACTTC
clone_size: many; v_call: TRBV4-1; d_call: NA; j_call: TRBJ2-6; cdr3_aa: CASSHPKNSGANVLTF; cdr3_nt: TGCGCCAGCAGCCACCCCAAGAACTCTGGGGCCAACGTCCTGACTTTC
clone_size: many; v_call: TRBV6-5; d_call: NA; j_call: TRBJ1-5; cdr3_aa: CASSYGQSRQPQHF; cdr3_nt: TGTGCCAGCAGTTATGGGCAGTCAAGGCAGCCCCAGCATTTT
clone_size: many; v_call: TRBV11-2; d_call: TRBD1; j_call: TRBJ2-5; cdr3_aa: CASSRRTGIGAYQETQYF; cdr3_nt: TGTGCCAGCAGCCGAAGGACAGGGATCGGGGCCTACCAAGAGACCCAGTACTTC
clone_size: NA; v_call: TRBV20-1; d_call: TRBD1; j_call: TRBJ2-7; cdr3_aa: CSAREGQNYEQYF; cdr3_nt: TGCAGTGCTAGAGAGGGACAGAACTACGAGCAGTACTTC
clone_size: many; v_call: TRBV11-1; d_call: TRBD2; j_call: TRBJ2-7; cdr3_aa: CASSPRAGVSDYEQYF; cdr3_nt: TGTGCCAGCAGTCCACGAGCGGGAGTGTCCGACTACGAGCAGTACTTC